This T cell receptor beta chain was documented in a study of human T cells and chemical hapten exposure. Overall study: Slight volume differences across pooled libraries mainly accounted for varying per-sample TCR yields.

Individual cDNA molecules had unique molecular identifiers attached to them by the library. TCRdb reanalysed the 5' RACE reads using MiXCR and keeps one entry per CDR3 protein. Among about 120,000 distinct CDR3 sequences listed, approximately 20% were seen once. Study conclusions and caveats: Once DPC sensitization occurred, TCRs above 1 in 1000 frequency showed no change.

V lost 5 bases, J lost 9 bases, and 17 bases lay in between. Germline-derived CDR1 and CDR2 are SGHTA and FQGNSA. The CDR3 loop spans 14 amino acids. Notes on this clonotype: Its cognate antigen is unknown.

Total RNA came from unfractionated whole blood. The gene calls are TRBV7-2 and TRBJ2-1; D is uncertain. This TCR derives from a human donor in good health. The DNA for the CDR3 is TGTGCCAGCAGCCTGGATGCGGTCACGGGTGAGCAGTTCTTC. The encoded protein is CASSLDAVTGEQFF. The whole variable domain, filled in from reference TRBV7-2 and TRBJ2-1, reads GAGVSQSPSNKVTEKGKDVELRCDPISGHTALYWYRQSLGQGLEFLIYFQGNSAPDKSGLPSDRFSAERTGGSVSTLTIQRTQQEDSAVYLCASSLDAVTGEQFFGPGTRLTVL.